Shown below are 19 T cell receptor beta chains from a single sample sequenced in a study of blood T cells in healthy people across ages. A second PCR, run for about 7 to 11 cycles, used a sample-barcoded 5' primer plus a J-beta primer mix. TCRdb recomputed calls from the 5' RACE reads with MiXCR, one row per CDR3 protein. The table has around 1.5 million distinct CDR3 sequences, approximately 38% seen once. Sequencing was performed on blood. Receptor source: a woman aged 18-29 years in good health.

In its sample, this clonotype was seen a few times. This rearrangement joins TRBV12-5 to TRBJ2-1, with TRBD2 matching 12 bases. J was trimmed by 5 bases and V by 1 base; bases with no gene match: 6. CDR1 is LGHNT and CDR2 is FRNRAP in the germline V gene. The CDR3 covers 17 residues. CDR3 region: CASGLDITSGRNNEQFF. The CDR3 coding sequence is TGTGCTAGTGGTTTGGACATTACTAGCGGGAGGAACAATGAGCAGTTCTTC. The variable domain in full, with the rest retrieved from reference TRBV12-5 and TRBJ2-1, is DARVTQTPRHKVTEMGQEVTMRCQPILGHNTVFWYRQTMMQGLELLAYFRNRAPLDDSGMPKDRFSAEMPDATLATLKIQPSEPRDSAVYFCASGLDITSGRNNEQFFGPGTRLTVL.

This clonotype was seen a handful of times. The chain combines TRBV12-3 or TRBV12-4 with TRBJ1-1; weak D call: TRBD1 (5 bases). The CDR3 spans 12 residues. The V and J ends lost 7 bases and 5 bases respectively, with 11 bases between them. The CDR3 loop reads CASTVGGTEAFF. Written as DNA, the CDR3 is TGTGCCAGCACCGTCGGGGGGACTGAAGCTTTCTTT.

This chain joins TRBV20-1 and TRBJ2-6, with D unresolved. Germline-derived CDR1 and CDR2 are DFQATT and SNEGSKA (reference sequence). Between the trimmed V and J ends, which lost 5 bases and 0 bases, there was a span of 8 bases. This CDR3 contains 14 residues. CDR3 DNA: TGCAGTGCTCCGTCAAACTCTGGGGCCAACGTCCTGACTTTC. This gives the protein CSAPSNSGANVLTF.

With respect to this clonotype: Mismatch with germline at one junction end may stem from a read error. The chain combines TRBV5-1 with TRBJ1-2, with 10 bases that match TRBD1. The CDR3 sequence is 17 residues long. Germline CDR1 SGHRS, CDR2 YFSETQ. The CDR3 DNA sequence: TGCGCCAGCGGCTTGGGCCCCGTGACAGGGGGCAACTATGGCTACACCTTC. Its translation: CASGLGPVTGGNYGYTF.

This clonotype has a count of ten or more. The chain employs TRBV12-3 or TRBV12-4 and TRBJ1-2; no reliable D call. V was clipped by 3 bases and J by 3 bases, with 8 bases between them. The CDR3 extends over 13 amino acids. CDR3 residues: CASSFGGDYGYTF. The CDR3 nucleotides are TGTGCCAGCAGTTTCGGCGGGGACTATGGCTACACCTTC.

This chain links TRBV5-1 with TRBJ2-4; D may match TRBD1 or TRBD2 (5 bases each). CDR3 length: 16 amino acids. The V end lost 3 bases, the J end lost 0 bases, and 13 bases lay between the germline ends. In germline, CDR1 is SGHRS, CDR2 YFSETQ. The CDR3 here is CASSSGQELAKNIQYF. For the CDR3, the DNA is TGCGCCAGCAGCTCGGGGCAGGAGCTAGCCAAAAACATTCAGTACTTC.

This clonotype was observed a handful of times. The rearrangement joins TRBV7-9 to TRBJ2-5, with no clear D. Germline V CDR1 and CDR2: SEHNR, FQNEAQ (reference sequence). V was cut by 0 bases and J by 11 bases, with 16 bases left in between. The CDR3 consists of 14 residues. The CDR3 sequence is CASSLALDDNEQYF. As DNA, the CDR3 is TGTGCCAGCAGCTTAGCGCTCGACGATAATGAGCAGTACTTC. Full variable domain (outside the CDR3, taken from reference TRBV7-9 and TRBJ2-5): DTGVSQNPRHKITKRGQNVTFRCDPISEHNRLYWYRQTLGQGPEFLTYFQNEAQLEKSRLLSDRFSAERPKGSFSTLEIQRTEQGDSAMYLCASSLALDDNEQYFGPGTRLLVL.

This clonotype was seen more than once but under ten times. The rearrangement joins TRBV7-2 to TRBJ1-4; no definite D call. This CDR3 comprises 14 residues. Germline CDR1 and CDR2: SGHTA and FQGNSA. V was clipped by 5 bases and J by 7 bases, with 14 bases between them. As DNA, the CDR3 is TGTGCCAGCAGCCCGACTCTCCGAGGTGAAAAACTGTTTTTT. Translating it yields CASSPTLRGEKLFF.

About this clonotype: This clone may be a read error of a much larger clone one base away. This sequence joins TRBV20-1 and TRBJ2-1; no definite D call. CDR3 length: 14 amino acids. Germline-derived CDR1 and CDR2 are DFQATT and SNEGSKA (reference sequence). The V end lost 4 bases, the J end lost 10 bases, and 20 bases lay between the germline ends. CDR3 in amino acids: CSAKVPESSYEQFF. The DNA for the CDR3 is TGCAGTGCTAAGGTTCCAGAGAGCTCCTACGAGCAGTTCTTC.

This chain links TRBV6-5 with TRBJ2-7, with D possibly being TRBD1 (5 bases). This CDR3 region has 15 residues. From germline, CDR1 is MNHEY and CDR2 SVGAGI. Trimming shortened V by 0 bases and J by 4 bases, and 13 bases separated the two germline ends. CDR3 nucleotide sequence: TGTGCCAGCAGTTACTCTCTCCAGGGCCATTACGAGCAGTACTTC. Encoded protein: CASSYSLQGHYEQYF.

The chain has TRBV9 and TRBJ1-2; D is unresolved. CDR1 and CDR2 (germline): SGDLS, YYNGEE. The CDR3 loop spans 15 amino acids. V was trimmed by 2 bases and J by 2 bases, leaving 13 bases between them. CDR3 in DNA: TGTGCCAGCAGCGTCTCCCCTCTTGTGAACTATGGCTACACCTTC. Residues: CASSVSPLVNYGYTF.

The rearrangement uses TRBV28 and TRBJ2-4; no reliable D call. The end of the DNA fits TRBJ2-7 better, so the J call may be wrong. The germline CDR1 and CDR2 sequences are MDHEN and SYDVKM. The CDR3 consists of 12 residues. CDR3 nucleotide sequence: TGTGCCAGCAGCCCCGGTTTGCGCGAGCAGTACTTC. As protein: CASSPGLREQYF.

The chain uses TRBV18 and TRBJ2-7; the D gene is possibly TRBD2 (6 bases). V was trimmed by 0 bases and J by 5 bases, leaving 8 bases between them. The V gene's germline CDR1 is KGHSH and CDR2 LQKENI. CDR3 size: 13 residues. CDR3 loop: CASSPPRGHEQYF. CDR3 sequence (DNA): TGTGCCAGCTCACCACCGCGGGGACACGAGCAGTACTTC.

There are a few counts of this clonotype. This chain connects TRBV9 to TRBJ2-1, with TRBD2 matching 9 bases. This CDR3 has 16 amino acids. The ends lost 3 bases at V and 1 base at J; junction bases unmatched: 5. Germline assignment: CDR1 SGDLS and CDR2 YYNGEE. CDR3 coding DNA: TGTGCCAGCAGCGGTAGCGGGGGCCTATCCTACAATGAGCAGTTCTTC. This encodes CASSGSGGLSYNEQFF.

This chain joins TRBV3-1 and TRBJ2-1; D is ambiguous. The CDR3 runs to 11 residues. The V and J ends lost 3 bases and 10 bases respectively, with 7 bases between them. CDR1 and CDR2 (germline): LGHDT, YNNKEL (reference sequence). CDR3 amino acids: CASSQLWEQFF. CDR3 DNA: TGTGCCAGCAGCCAGTTGTGGGAGCAGTTCTTC.

This clonotype was observed a handful of times. The V call is TRBV5-5, the J call TRBJ1-5; D is perhaps TRBD1 (5 bases). The CDR3 loop spans 15 amino acids. Trimming removed 4 bases from V and 6 bases from J, with 17 bases in between. CDR1 is SGHKS and CDR2 is YYEKEE in the germline V gene (reference sequence). In DNA form, the CDR3 reads TGTGCCAGCAGCCTGGAGCCTGGGGGGGGTCAGCCCCAGCATTTT. As protein: CASSLEPGGGQPQHF.

Turning to this clonotype: This sequence may be a read error, since a much larger clone differs from it by one base. The CDR3 sequence: CVSSLRTLRETQYF. CDR3 nucleotide sequence: TGTGTCAGCAGCTTACGGACTTTACGGGAGACCCAGTACTTC. V gene TRBV7-9 combines with J gene TRBJ2-7; possible D gene TRBD2, 5 bases. The DNA end lines up better with TRBJ2-5; the J call may be wrong. Per the germline V gene, CDR1 is SEHNR and CDR2 is FQNEAQ (reference sequence). The CDR3 runs 14 residues.

This chain connects TRBV18 to TRBJ1-5; no reliable D call. Germline values: CDR1 KGHSH, CDR2 LQKENI. This CDR3 spans 14 amino acids. V lost 6 bases, J lost 6 bases, and 15 bases lay in between. CDR3 DNA sequence: TGTGCCAGCTCCCACCCTGGGGAAACTCAGCCCCAGCATTTT. It encodes CASSHPGETQPQHF. Variable domain in full (rest from reference TRBV18 and TRBJ1-5): NAGVMQNPRHLVRRRGQEARLRCSPMKGHSHVYWYRQLPEEGLKFMVYLQKENIIDESGMPKERFSAEFPKEGPSILRIQQVVRGDSAAYFCASSHPGETQPQHFGDGTRLSIL.

This clonotype was seen only a few times. V usage is TRBV20-1 and J usage is TRBJ2-7; D remains unclear. V was cut by 0 bases and J by 0 bases, with 12 bases left in between. The length of the CDR3 is 15 residues. Germline V gene lookup returns CDR1 DFQATT and CDR2 SNEGSKA (reference sequence). CDR3 amino acids: CSARDGSTSSYEQYF. The CDR3, as DNA: TGCAGTGCTAGAGACGGCAGCACAAGCTCCTACGAGCAGTACTTC.